This TCR beta chain was sequenced in a study of cytomegalovirus exposure and HLA in healthy donors. The PCR ran on 60 Vbeta and 13 Jbeta primers. TCRdb keeps only in-frame clones here, not all; method: immunoSEQ multiplex PCR. The sample consists of more than 150,000 clones, roughly 84% of them appearing once. V gave up 6 bases and J gave up 1 base; unmatched junction bases: 9. This CDR3 is 15 amino acids long. CDR1 and CDR2 (germline): MNHNY, SVGAGI (reference sequence). The chain is built from TRBV6-6 and TRBJ2-7, with TRBD1 identical over 7 bases. The source is a boy aged 2-15 years in good health and CMV-seronegative. The source material was PBMCs. The CDR3 reads CASSNRQGPSYEQYF. CDR3 nucleotides: TGTGCCAGCAGCAACAGACAGGGACCTTCCTACGAGCAGTACTTC.